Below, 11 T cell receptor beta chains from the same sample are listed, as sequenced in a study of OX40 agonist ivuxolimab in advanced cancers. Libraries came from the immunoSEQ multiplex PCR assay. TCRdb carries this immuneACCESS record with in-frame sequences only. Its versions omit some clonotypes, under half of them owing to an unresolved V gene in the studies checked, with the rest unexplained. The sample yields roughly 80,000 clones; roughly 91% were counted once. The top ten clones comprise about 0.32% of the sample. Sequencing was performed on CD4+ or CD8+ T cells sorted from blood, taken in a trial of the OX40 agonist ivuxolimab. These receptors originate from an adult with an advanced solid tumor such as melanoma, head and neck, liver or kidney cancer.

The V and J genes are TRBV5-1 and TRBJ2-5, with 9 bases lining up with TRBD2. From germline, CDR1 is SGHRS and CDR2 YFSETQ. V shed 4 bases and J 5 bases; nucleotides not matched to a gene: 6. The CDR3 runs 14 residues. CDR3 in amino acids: CASSSSGGRETQYF. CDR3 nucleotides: TGCGCCAGCAGCAGCAGCGGGGGGAGGGAGACCCAGTACTTC.

The CDR3 region has the DNA TGTGCCAGCAGCCACCTCGGGACAGCGGAACCTAATGAAAAACTGTTTTTT. This encodes CASSHLGTAEPNEKLFF. V and J are TRBV7-9 and TRBJ1-4; TRBD1 aligns across 7 bases. The germline V gene encodes CDR1 SEHNR and CDR2 FQNEAQ (reference sequence). The J segment lost 3 bases and the V segment lost 5 bases, leaving 12 bases of the junction unmatched. The CDR3 totals 17 residues.

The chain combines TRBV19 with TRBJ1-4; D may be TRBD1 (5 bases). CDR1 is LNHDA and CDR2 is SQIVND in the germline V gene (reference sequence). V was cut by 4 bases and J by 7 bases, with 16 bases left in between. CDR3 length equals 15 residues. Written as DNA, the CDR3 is TGTGCCAGTAGTAACCGGGACGACAACGGTGAAAAACTGTTTTTT. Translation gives CASSNRDDNGEKLFF.

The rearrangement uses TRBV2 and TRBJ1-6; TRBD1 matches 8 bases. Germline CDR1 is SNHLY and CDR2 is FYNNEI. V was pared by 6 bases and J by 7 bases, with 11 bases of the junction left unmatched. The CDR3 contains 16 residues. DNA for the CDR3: TGTGCCAGCAGCTTCACCTGGACAGGGATAAATTCACCCCTCCACTTT. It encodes CASSFTWTGINSPLHF.

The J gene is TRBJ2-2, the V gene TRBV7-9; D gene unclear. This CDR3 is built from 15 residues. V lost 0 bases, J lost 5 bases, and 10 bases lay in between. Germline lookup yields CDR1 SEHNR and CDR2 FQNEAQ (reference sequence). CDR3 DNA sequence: TGTGCCAGCAGCTTAGCACTAAAGGGTACCGGGGAGCTGTTTTTT. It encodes CASSLALKGTGELFF.

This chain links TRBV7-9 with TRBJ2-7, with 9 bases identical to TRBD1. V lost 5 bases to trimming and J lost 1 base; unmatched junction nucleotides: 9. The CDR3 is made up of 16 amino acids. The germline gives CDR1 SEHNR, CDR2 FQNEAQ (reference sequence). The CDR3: CASSPRTGDRSYEQYF. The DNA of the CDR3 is TGTGCCAGCAGCCCCCGGACAGGGGATCGGTCCTACGAGCAGTACTTC.

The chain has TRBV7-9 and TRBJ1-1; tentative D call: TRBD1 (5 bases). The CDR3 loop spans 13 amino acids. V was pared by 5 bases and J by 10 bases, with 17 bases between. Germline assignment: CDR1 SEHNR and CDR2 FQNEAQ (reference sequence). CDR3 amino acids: CASSTSRRGGAFF. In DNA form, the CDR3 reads TGTGCCAGCAGCACCAGTCGGAGGGGAGGAGCTTTCTTT.

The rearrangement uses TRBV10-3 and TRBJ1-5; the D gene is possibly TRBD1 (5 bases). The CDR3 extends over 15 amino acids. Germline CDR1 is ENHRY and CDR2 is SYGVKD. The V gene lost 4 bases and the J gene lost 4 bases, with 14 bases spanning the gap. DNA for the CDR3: TGTGCCATCAGTGTTGGGGCCGATGGGAATCAGCCCCAGCATTTT. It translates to CAISVGADGNQPQHF.

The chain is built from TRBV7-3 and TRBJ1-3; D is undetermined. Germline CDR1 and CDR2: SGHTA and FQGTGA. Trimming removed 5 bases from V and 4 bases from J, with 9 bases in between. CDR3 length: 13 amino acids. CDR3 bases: TGTGCCAGCAGCGCGCAGTCGGGAAACACCATATATTTT. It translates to CASSAQSGNTIYF.

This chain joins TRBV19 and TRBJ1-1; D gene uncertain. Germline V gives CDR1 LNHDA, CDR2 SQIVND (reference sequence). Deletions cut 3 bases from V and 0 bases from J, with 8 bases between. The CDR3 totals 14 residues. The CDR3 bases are TGTGCCAGTAGTATCGGAATAATGAACACTGAAGCTTTCTTT. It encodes CASSIGIMNTEAFF. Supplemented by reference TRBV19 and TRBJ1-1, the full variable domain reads DGGITQSPKYLFRKEGQNVTLSCEQNLNHDAMYWYRQDPGQGLRLIYYSQIVNDFQKGDIAEGYSVSREKKESFPLTVTSAQKNPTAFYLCASSIGIMNTEAFFGQGTRLTVV.

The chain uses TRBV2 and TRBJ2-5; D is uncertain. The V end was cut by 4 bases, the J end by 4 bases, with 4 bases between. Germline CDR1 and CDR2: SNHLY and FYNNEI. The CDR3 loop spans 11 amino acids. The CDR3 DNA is TGTGCCAGCAGTGTCGGAGAGACCCAGTACTTC. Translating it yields CASSVGETQYF.